Below are 11 T cell receptor beta chains sequenced from a single sample in a study of shared clonotypes between healthy human individuals. Sequenced by immunoSEQ multiplex PCR; TCRdb stores in-frame clones only, minus some. The data contain more than 2 million clones, 95% of them seen just once; the ten biggest clones take up roughly 0.13%. The sequenced material came from naive CD4+ T cells sorted from blood. Subset noted: CD45RA+ positively selected. These receptors were obtained from a man between 18 and 29 years old in good health.

The V call is TRBV10-3, the J call TRBJ2-7, with TRBD1 matching over 7 bases. Looked up from germline, CDR1 is ENHRY and CDR2 is SYGVKD. The CDR3 consists of 15 residues. V was pared by 10 bases and J by 1 base, with 13 bases of the junction left unmatched. The CDR3, as DNA: TGTGCCACTCACTCCACGGGACAGTGGTCCTACGAGCAGTACTTC. It codes for CATHSTGQWSYEQYF.

V and J are TRBV6-1 and TRBJ1-3; 8 bases are shared with TRBD1. CDR1 and CDR2 (germline): MNHNS, SASEGT. V shed 3 bases and J 0 bases; nucleotides not matched to a gene: 1. The CDR3 covers 15 residues. Written as DNA, the CDR3 is TGTGCCAGCAGTGACGGACAGGGCTCTGGAAACACCATATATTTT. Translating gives CASSDGQGSGNTIYF.

The chain has TRBV18 and TRBJ2-5, with D hard to call. CDR3 size: 11 residues. Between the trimmed V and J ends, which lost 5 bases and 1 base, there was a span of 2 bases. Germline lookup yields CDR1 KGHSH and CDR2 LQKENI. CDR3 DNA sequence: TGTGCCAGCTCATTCCAAGAGACCCAGTACTTC. Encoded protein: CASSFQETQYF.

In regard to this clone: Other DNA sequences within the sample encode an identical CDR3. This CDR3 reads CASSLGQPNTEAFF. The DNA for the CDR3 is TGCGCCAGCAGCCTGGGACAGCCGAACACTGAAGCTTTCTTT. The chain has TRBV5-1 and TRBJ1-1; 7 bases map to TRBD1. The CDR3 is 14 residues long. Trimming removed 4 bases from V and 1 base from J; junction bases left unmatched: 4. CDR1 SGHRS and CDR2 YFSETQ come from the germline V gene.

Concerning this clone: Mismatch with germline at one junction end may stem from a read error. The V and J genes are TRBV7-9 and TRBJ1-1; D is uncertain. Per germline, CDR1 SEHNR and CDR2 FQNEAQ (reference sequence). The CDR3 is 13 residues long. The CDR3 reads CASSLPPAGSSTF. The CDR3 DNA reads TGTGCCAGCAGCTTACCCCCCGCCGGGAGCTCCACATTT.

CDR3 in amino acids: CASTSGGRGLYEQYF. The CDR3 nucleotides are TGTGCCAGCACCTCCGGGGGCAGGGGGCTCTACGAGCAGTACTTC. The chain carries TRBV6-1 and TRBJ2-7; 8 bases are a match to TRBD1. The J segment lost 3 bases and the V segment lost 7 bases, leaving 11 bases of the junction unmatched. Germline CDR1 reads MNHNS; CDR2 reads SASEGT. The CDR3 totals 15 residues.

The chain employs TRBV5-1 and TRBJ1-4; 9 bases line up with TRBD1. The V gene's germline CDR1 is SGHRS and CDR2 YFSETQ. The length of the CDR3 is 14 residues. The V gene end was trimmed by 5 bases and the J gene end by 5 bases; junction bases not matched to a gene: 4. CDR3 protein: CASSWTGVNEKLFF. In nucleotides, the CDR3 is TGCGCCAGCAGTTGGACAGGGGTGAATGAAAAACTGTTTTTT.

V gene TRBV29-1 combines with J gene TRBJ1-1; tentative D call: TRBD1 (6 bases). CDR1 is SQVTM, CDR2 ANQGSEA, per germline. V gave up 4 bases and J gave up 6 bases, with 12 bases separating them. The CDR3 covers 12 residues. The CDR3 bases are TGCAGCGTTGTGACGGGGGGCTCTGAAGCTTTCTTT. Encoded protein: CSVVTGGSEAFF.

The chain uses TRBV19 and TRBJ2-2; D is unresolved. V lost 1 base and J 13 bases, leaving 16 bases between the germline ends. The length of the CDR3 is 14 residues. The germline gives CDR1 LNHDA, CDR2 SQIVND (reference sequence). DNA for the CDR3: TGTGCCAGTAGTATAGCGCCGCAATCCGGAAGGCTGTTTTTT. It yields the protein CASSIAPQSGRLFF.

This sequence joins TRBV6-1 and TRBJ2-4, with D unclear. CDR1 and CDR2 (germline): MNHNS, SASEGT. The CDR3 is 13 amino acids. The germline V and J ends were trimmed by 0 bases and 13 bases, with 13 bases remaining between them. The chain's CDR3 is CASSEAPSRDQYF. In DNA form, the CDR3 reads TGTGCCAGCAGTGAAGCGCCCAGTCGTGACCAGTACTTC.

The V gene is TRBV5-1, the J gene TRBJ2-7, with D hard to call. The CDR3 loop spans 18 amino acids. Germline V gene sequence: CDR1 SGHRS, CDR2 YFSETQ. V lost 0 bases, J lost 0 bases, and 19 bases lay in between. As DNA, the CDR3 is TGCGCCAGCAGCTTGGGGAAGCTCCTTATAGGGTACTCCTACGAGCAGTACTTC. Its translation: CASSLGKLLIGYSYEQYF.